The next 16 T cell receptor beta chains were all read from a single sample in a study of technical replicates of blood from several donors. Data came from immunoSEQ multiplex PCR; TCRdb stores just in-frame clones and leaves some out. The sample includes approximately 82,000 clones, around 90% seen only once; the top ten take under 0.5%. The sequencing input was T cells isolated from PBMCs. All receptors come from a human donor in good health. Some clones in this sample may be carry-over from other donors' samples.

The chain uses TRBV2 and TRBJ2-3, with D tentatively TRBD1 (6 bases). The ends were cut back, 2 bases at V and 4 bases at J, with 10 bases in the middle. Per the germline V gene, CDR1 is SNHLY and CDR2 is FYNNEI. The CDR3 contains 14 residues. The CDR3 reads CASSESRGSDTQYF. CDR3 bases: TGTGCCAGCAGTGAATCCAGGGGATCAGATACGCAGTATTTT.

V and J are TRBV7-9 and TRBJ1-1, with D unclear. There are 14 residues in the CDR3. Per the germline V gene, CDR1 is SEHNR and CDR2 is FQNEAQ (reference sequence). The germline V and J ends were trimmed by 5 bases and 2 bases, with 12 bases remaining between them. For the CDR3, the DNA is TGTGCCAGCAGCCCGTCCGCGGGAAACACTGAAGCTTTCTTT. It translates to CASSPSAGNTEAFF.

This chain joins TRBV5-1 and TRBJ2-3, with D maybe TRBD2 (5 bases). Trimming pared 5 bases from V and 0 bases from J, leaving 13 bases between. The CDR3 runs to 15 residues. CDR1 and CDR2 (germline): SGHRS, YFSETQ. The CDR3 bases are TGCGCCAGCAGGGAGGAGTACTCTAGCACAGATACGCAGTATTTT. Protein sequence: CASREEYSSTDTQYF.

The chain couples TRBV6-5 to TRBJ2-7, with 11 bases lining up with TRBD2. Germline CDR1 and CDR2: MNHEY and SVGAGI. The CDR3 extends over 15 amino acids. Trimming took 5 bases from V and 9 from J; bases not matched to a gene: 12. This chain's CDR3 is CASSRRLAGMDAQYF. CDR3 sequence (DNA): TGTGCCAGCAGTCGTAGACTAGCGGGAATGGACGCGCAGTACTTC.

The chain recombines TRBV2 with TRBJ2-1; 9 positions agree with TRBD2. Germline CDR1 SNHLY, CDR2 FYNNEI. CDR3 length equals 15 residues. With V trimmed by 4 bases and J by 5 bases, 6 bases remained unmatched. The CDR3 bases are TGTGCCAGCAGTGCTGAGCGGGAGGTCGACAATGAGCAGTTCTTC. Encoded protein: CASSAEREVDNEQFF.

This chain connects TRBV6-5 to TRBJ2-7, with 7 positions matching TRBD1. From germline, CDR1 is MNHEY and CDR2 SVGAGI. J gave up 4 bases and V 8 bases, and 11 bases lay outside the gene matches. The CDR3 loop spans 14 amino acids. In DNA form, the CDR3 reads TGTGCCAGCTCCTCTGGCAGGGGGTTATACGAGCAGTACTTC. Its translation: CASSSGRGLYEQYF.

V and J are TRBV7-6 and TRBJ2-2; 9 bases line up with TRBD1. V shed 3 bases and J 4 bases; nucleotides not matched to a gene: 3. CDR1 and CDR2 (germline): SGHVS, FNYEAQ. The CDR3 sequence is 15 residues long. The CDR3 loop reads CASSFRDRVTGELFF. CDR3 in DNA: TGTGCCAGCAGCTTCCGGGACAGGGTCACCGGGGAGCTGTTTTTT.

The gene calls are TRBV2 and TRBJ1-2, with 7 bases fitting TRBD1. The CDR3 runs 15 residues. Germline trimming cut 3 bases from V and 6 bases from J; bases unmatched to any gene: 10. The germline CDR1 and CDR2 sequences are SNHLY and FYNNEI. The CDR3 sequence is CASSELQGRRNGYTF. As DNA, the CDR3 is TGTGCCAGCAGTGAGTTACAGGGGCGCAGAAATGGCTACACCTTC.

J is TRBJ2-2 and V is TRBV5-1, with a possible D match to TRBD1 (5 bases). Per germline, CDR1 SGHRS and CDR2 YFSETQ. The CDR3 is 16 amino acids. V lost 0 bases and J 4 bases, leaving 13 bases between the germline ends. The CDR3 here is CASSLAQGRATGELFF. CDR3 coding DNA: TGCGCCAGCAGCTTGGCTCAGGGAAGGGCCACCGGGGAGCTGTTTTTT.

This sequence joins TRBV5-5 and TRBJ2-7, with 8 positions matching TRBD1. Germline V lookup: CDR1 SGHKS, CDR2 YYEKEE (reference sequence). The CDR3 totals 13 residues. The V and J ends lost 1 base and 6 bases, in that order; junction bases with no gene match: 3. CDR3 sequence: CASSLQGAREQYF. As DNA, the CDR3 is TGTGCCAGCAGCTTGCAGGGGGCGCGCGAGCAGTACTTC.

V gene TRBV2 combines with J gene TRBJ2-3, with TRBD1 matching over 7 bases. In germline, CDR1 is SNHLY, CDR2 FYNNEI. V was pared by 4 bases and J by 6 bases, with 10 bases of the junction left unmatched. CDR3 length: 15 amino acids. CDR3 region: CASSGRQGGFDTQYF. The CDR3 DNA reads TGTGCCAGCAGTGGGCGACAGGGTGGTTTCGATACGCAGTATTTT.

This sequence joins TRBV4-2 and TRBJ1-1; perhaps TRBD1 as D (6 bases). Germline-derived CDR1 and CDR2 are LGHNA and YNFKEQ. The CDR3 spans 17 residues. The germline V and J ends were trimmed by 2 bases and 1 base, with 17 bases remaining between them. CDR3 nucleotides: TGTGCCAGCAGCCAACTACATGGGACACCAGGGAACACTGAAGCTTTCTTT. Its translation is CASSQLHGTPGNTEAFF.

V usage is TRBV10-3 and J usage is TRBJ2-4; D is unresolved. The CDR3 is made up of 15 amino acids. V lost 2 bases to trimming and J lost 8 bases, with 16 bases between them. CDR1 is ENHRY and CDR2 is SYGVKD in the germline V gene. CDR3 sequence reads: CAISETYSEVYIQYF. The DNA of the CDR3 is TGTGCCATCAGTGAGACCTACTCTGAAGTCTACATTCAGTACTTC.

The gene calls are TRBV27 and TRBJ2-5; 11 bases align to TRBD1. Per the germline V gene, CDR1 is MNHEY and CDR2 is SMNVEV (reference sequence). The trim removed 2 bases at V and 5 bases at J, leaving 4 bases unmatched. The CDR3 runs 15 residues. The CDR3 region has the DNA TGTGCCAGCAGTTTAGTGCGGACAGGGGGCGAGACCCAGTACTTC. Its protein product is CASSLVRTGGETQYF.

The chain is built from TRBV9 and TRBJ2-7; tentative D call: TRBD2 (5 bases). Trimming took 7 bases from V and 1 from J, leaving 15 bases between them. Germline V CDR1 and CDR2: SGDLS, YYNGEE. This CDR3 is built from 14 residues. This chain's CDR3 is CASAPGGVSYEQYF. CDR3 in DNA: TGTGCCAGCGCACCCGGAGGAGTTTCCTACGAGCAGTACTTC.

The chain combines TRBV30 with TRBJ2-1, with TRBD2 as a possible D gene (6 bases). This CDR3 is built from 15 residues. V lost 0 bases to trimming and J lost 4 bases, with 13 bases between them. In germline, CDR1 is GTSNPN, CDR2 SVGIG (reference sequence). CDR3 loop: CAWSVLSGFYNEQFF. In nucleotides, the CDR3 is TGTGCCTGGAGTGTACTAAGCGGGTTTTACAATGAGCAGTTCTTC.